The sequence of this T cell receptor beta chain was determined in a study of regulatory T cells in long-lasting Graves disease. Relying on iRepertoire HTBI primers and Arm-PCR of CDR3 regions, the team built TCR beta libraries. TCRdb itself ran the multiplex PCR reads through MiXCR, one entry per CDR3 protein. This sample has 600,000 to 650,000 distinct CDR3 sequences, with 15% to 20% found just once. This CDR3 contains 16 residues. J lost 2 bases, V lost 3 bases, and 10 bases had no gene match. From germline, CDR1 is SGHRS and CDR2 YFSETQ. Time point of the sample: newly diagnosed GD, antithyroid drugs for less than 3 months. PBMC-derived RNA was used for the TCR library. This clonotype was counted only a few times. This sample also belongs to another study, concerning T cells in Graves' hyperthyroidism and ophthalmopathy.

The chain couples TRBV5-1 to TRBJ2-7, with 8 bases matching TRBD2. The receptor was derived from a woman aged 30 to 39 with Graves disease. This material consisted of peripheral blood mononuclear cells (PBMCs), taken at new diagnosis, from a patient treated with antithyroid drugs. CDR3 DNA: TGCGCCAGCAGCTCGCTCCCGGGGGGGGATCCCTACGAGCAGTACTTC. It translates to CASSSLPGGDPYEQYF.